One and the same sample provided the 29 T cell receptor beta chains below, sequenced in a study of T cell responses to AZD1222 COVID-19 vaccine. The repertoire was sequenced with immunoSEQ multiplex PCR; TCRdb's copy has only in-frame clones and lacks some. This table holds over 100,000 clones, roughly nine tenths found once. The specimen comprised peripheral blood, sampled on day 0 of AZD1222 vaccination. The receptors were sampled from an adult in good health.

V gene TRBV5-1 combines with J gene TRBJ2-7; TRBD2 matches 11 bases. Germline CDR1 is SGHRS and CDR2 is YFSETQ. The CDR3 is 15 amino acids. V was clipped by 4 bases and J by 3 bases; unmatched bases: 6. CDR3: CASSPELAGVYEQYF. CDR3 bases: TGCGCCAGCAGCCCGGAACTAGCGGGAGTCTACGAGCAGTACTTC.

This clone turned up a few times. The chain carries TRBV7-3 and TRBJ2-2, with unresolved D. This CDR3 region has 15 residues. Trimming removed 0 bases from V and 4 bases from J, with 9 bases in between. Looked up from germline, CDR1 is SGHTA and CDR2 is FQGTGA. The CDR3 spells CASSLTPGFTGELFF. CDR3 coding DNA: TGTGCCAGCAGCTTAACCCCTGGGTTCACCGGGGAGCTGTTTTTT.

This chain links TRBV28 with TRBJ2-2; D not resolved. The CDR3 runs to 13 residues. The ends were cut back, 2 bases at V and 9 bases at J, with 10 bases in the middle. Germline V gene data show CDR1 as MDHEN and CDR2 as SYDVKM. CDR3 sequence: CASSLIDSRELFF. In nucleotides, the CDR3 is TGTGCCAGCAGTTTAATAGACTCTAGGGAGCTGTTTTTT.

The V call is TRBV27, the J call TRBJ1-6; D is perhaps TRBD1 (5 bases). V shed 5 bases and J shed 8 bases, with 13 bases lying between them. Germline CDR1 reads MNHEY; CDR2 reads SMNVEV (reference sequence). The CDR3 sequence is 14 residues long. CDR3 in DNA: TGTGCCAGCAGTCCGTGGGGGAGGGATTCACCCCTCCACTTT. It encodes CASSPWGRDSPLHF.

Here the CDR3 reads CASSQGLTGNTIYF. CDR3 bases: TGTGCCAGCAGCCAGGGGTTAACTGGAAACACCATATATTTT. The rearrangement joins TRBV7-8 to TRBJ1-3; perhaps TRBD1 as D (6 bases). This CDR3 is 14 amino acids long. Germline V gene lookup returns CDR1 SGHVS and CDR2 FQNEAQ. V lost 5 bases, J lost 2 bases, and 10 bases lay in between. Together with reference TRBV7-8 and TRBJ1-3, the CDR3 gives the full variable domain: GAGVSQSPRYKVAKRGQDVALRCDPISGHVSLFWYQQALGQGPEFLTYFQNEAQLDKSGLPSDRFFAERPEGSVSTLKIQRTQQEDSAVYLCASSQGLTGNTIYFGEGSWLTVV.

CDR3 coding DNA: TGTGCCAGCAGTGGGGCGGCTAGGGGGGATGAGCAGTTCTTC. Translated, it gives CASSGAARGDEQFF. The chain has TRBV28 and TRBJ2-1; the D call may be TRBD1 or TRBD2 (6 bases each). From germline, CDR1 is MDHEN and CDR2 SYDVKM. This CDR3 is 14 amino acids long. The germline V and J ends were trimmed by 5 bases and 8 bases, with 16 bases remaining between them.

The V call is TRBV27, the J call TRBJ1-2; TRBD1 agrees at 8 bases. CDR3 length: 13 amino acids. The V and J ends lost 6 bases and 10 bases, in that order; junction bases with no gene match: 10. In germline, CDR1 is MNHEY, CDR2 SMNVEV (reference sequence). CDR3 in DNA: TGTGCCAGCAGACCAACAGGACAGGGCCCCTACACCTTC. This codes for CASRPTGQGPYTF.

The CDR3 reads CASSLAGNTEAFF. For the CDR3, the DNA is TGTGCCAGCAGCTTGGCCGGGAACACTGAAGCTTTCTTT. J is TRBJ1-1 and V is TRBV5-6; D unresolved. From germline, CDR1 is SGHDT and CDR2 YYEEEE. The CDR3 is made up of 13 amino acids. Between the trimmed V and J ends, which lost 0 bases and 1 base, there was a span of 4 bases.

This chain joins TRBV25-1 and TRBJ1-1; TRBD1 might be the D (6 bases). The germline V gene encodes CDR1 MGHDK and CDR2 SYGVNS. V was clipped by 6 bases and J by 6 bases, with 17 bases between them. The CDR3 totals 14 residues. The CDR3 DNA reads as TGTGCCAGCAGCGCTTCCTTCAGGGGTTCTGAAGCTTTCTTT. It specifies CASSASFRGSEAFF.

The chain carries TRBV7-2 and TRBJ2-7; TRBD1 might be the D (5 bases). The V gene lost 6 bases and the J gene lost 2 bases, with 17 bases spanning the gap. Looked up from germline, CDR1 is SGHTA and CDR2 is FQGNSA. The CDR3 runs 15 residues. The CDR3 region has the DNA TGTGCCAGCAGTCCAGCCAGGGCGGCGGCCTACGAGCAGTACTTC. It encodes CASSPARAAAYEQYF.

The V and J genes are TRBV5-1 and TRBJ2-6, with D perhaps TRBD1 or TRBD2 (6 bases each). This CDR3 is built from 19 residues. Between the trimmed V and J ends, which lost 5 bases and 0 bases, there was a span of 21 bases. Germline assignment: CDR1 SGHRS and CDR2 YFSETQ. The CDR3 reads CASSLDPGRGPSGANVLTF. DNA for the CDR3: TGCGCCAGCAGTCTGGACCCGGGACGGGGGCCCTCTGGGGCCAACGTCCTGACTTTC.

This sequence joins TRBV3-1 (or the pseudogene TRBV3-2) and TRBJ1-1; D not resolved. Trimming shortened V by 1 base and J by 11 bases, and 14 bases separated the two germline ends. The germline CDR1 and CDR2 sequences are LGHDT and YNNKEL (reference sequence). The CDR3 consists of 13 residues. In DNA, the CDR3 is TGTGCCAGCAGCCAAGGTCAAGTCGGGAAGGCTTTCTTT. Translation gives CASSQGQVGKAFF.

This chain joins TRBV27 and TRBJ2-1; no reliable D call. The germline V gene has CDR1 MNHEY and CDR2 SMNVEV (reference sequence). V shed 6 bases and J shed 3 bases, with 18 bases lying between them. There are 16 residues in the CDR3. CDR3 in amino acids: CASSPGPADVYNEQFF. CDR3 DNA: TGTGCCAGCAGCCCCGGACCGGCGGACGTCTACAATGAGCAGTTCTTC.

With regard to this clone: Other DNA sequences within the sample encode an identical CDR3. The rearrangement joins TRBV5-1 to TRBJ2-5; D is ambiguous. Germline V CDR1 and CDR2: SGHRS, YFSETQ. This CDR3 region has 12 residues. Deletions cut 4 bases from V and 3 bases from J, with 7 bases between. The CDR3 nucleotides are TGCGCCAGCAGCCCCCCAGAAGAGACCCAGTACTTC. Translation gives CASSPPEETQYF.

The V gene is TRBV5-4, the J gene TRBJ2-1, with 7 bases lining up with TRBD1. V was clipped by 4 bases and J by 9 bases; unmatched bases: 7. Per the germline V gene, CDR1 is SGHNT and CDR2 is YYREEE (reference sequence). This CDR3 is built from 13 residues. As DNA, the CDR3 is TGTGCCAGCAGCCTCGACAGGGTGGGTGAGCAGTTCTTC. Its protein is CASSLDRVGEQFF.

This sequence joins TRBV29-1 and TRBJ1-4; D might be TRBD1 (5 bases). Looked up from germline, CDR1 is SQVTM and CDR2 is ANQGSEA. CDR3 size: 14 residues. With 4 bases removed from V and 7 bases from J, the gap between germline ends came to 16 bases. CDR3 sequence: CSVALSGLGEKLFF. CDR3 nucleotides: TGCAGCGTTGCCCTCTCGGGGCTTGGTGAAAAACTGTTTTTT.

Only one count was recorded for this clone. The chain employs TRBV28 and TRBJ1-1; TRBD1 aligns across 8 bases. The J segment lost 5 bases and the V segment lost 1 base, leaving 6 bases of the junction unmatched. The germline CDR1 and CDR2 sequences are MDHEN and SYDVKM. The CDR3 consists of 15 residues. This CDR3 reads CASSLSRGLRTEAFF. The CDR3 coding sequence is TGTGCCAGCAGTTTATCCAGGGGGCTCCGGACTGAAGCTTTCTTT.

The chain is built from TRBV28 and TRBJ1-5; TRBD1 agrees at 12 bases. CDR1 and CDR2 from the germline V gene are MDHEN and SYDVKM. The CDR3 has 18 residues. Germline trimming cut 5 bases from V and 4 bases from J; bases unmatched to any gene: 12. The CDR3 DNA reads TGTGCCAGCAGTGTACCGGGACAGGGGGCGATGAGGAATCAGCCCCAGCATTTT. This gives the protein CASSVPGQGAMRNQPQHF.

The chain employs TRBV19 and TRBJ2-3; possible D gene TRBD2, 5 bases. V was trimmed by 3 bases and J by 2 bases, leaving 12 bases between them. Germline CDR1 and CDR2: LNHDA and SQIVND (reference sequence). This CDR3 has 15 residues. Here the CDR3 reads CASSIRRADTDTQYF. For the CDR3, the DNA is TGTGCCAGTAGTATCCGGCGGGCGGACACAGATACGCAGTATTTT. Filled out from reference TRBV19 and TRBJ2-3, the complete variable domain reads DGGITQSPKYLFRKEGQNVTLSCEQNLNHDAMYWYRQDPGQGLRLIYYSQIVNDFQKGDIAEGYSVSREKKESFPLTVTSAQKNPTAFYLCASSIRRADTDTQYFGPGTRLTVL.

The chain joins TRBV3-1 (or the pseudogene TRBV3-2) to TRBJ2-3; D ambiguous. The CDR3 is 13 residues long. CDR1 LGHDT and CDR2 YNNKEL come from the germline V gene (reference sequence). V dropped 2 bases and J dropped 2 bases, with 5 bases sitting between them. The CDR3, as DNA: TGTGCCAGCAGCCAACGGGCCACAGATACGCAGTATTTT. Protein product: CASSQRATDTQYF.

The chain recombines TRBV15 with TRBJ2-1, with a weak D call TRBD1 (6 bases). Germline V gene data show CDR1 as LNHNV and CDR2 as YYDKDF (reference sequence). Trimming shortened V by 4 bases and J by 4 bases, and 20 bases separated the two germline ends. CDR3 length equals 17 residues. The CDR3 sequence is CATSTFGQRASYNEQFF. The CDR3 DNA is TGTGCCACCAGCACCTTCGGACAGAGGGCTTCTTACAATGAGCAGTTCTTC. The full variable domain, completed using reference TRBV15 and TRBJ2-1, is DAMVIQNPRYQVTQFGKPVTLSCSQTLNHNVMYWYQQKSSQAPKLLFHYYDKDFNNEADTPDNFQSRRPNTSFCFLDIRSPGLGDTAMYLCATSTFGQRASYNEQFFGPGTRLTVL.

The chain recombines TRBV5-4 with TRBJ2-3; the D gene is possibly TRBD1 (6 bases). Germline V gene data show CDR1 as SGHNT and CDR2 as YYREEE (reference sequence). The V and J ends lost 0 bases and 7 bases respectively, with 12 bases between them. This CDR3 has 14 residues. The CDR3 coding sequence is TGTGCCAGCAGCTTGGAACAGGGTGTGAATACGCAGTATTTT. Translating it yields CASSLEQGVNTQYF.

This clone was counted at least ten times. The V and J genes are TRBV27 and TRBJ2-3; perhaps TRBD1 as D (5 bases). Trimming stripped 2 bases from V and 0 bases from J, with 9 bases between. The CDR3 spans 15 residues. CDR1 and CDR2 from the germline V gene are MNHEY and SMNVEV (reference sequence). The CDR3 DNA follows: TGTGCCAGCAGTTTAAGGGGCTTTAGCACAGATACGCAGTATTTT. Encoded protein: CASSLRGFSTDTQYF.

This chain joins TRBV7-2 and TRBJ2-3; TRBD2 is a possible D gene (5 bases). Germline V CDR1 and CDR2: SGHTA, FQGNSA. The CDR3 extends over 15 amino acids. Deletions cut 1 base from V and 0 bases from J, with 8 bases between. DNA of the CDR3: TGTGCCAGCAGCTTAGTGAGGGCAAGCACAGATACGCAGTATTTT. Protein product: CASSLVRASTDTQYF.

The chain couples TRBV4-1 to TRBJ2-7, with TRBD2 matching 7 bases. This CDR3 is built from 14 residues. V lost 4 bases and J lost 5; bases outside the gene matches: 8. Per germline, CDR1 MGHRA and CDR2 YSYEKL. CDR3 DNA sequence: TGCGCCAGCAGCCGGGCTAGCGGTGGTCACGAGCAGTACTTC. Its protein product is CASSRASGGHEQYF.

Comments on this clone: At one end the junction does not follow the germline gene, possibly because of a read error. The chain couples TRBV6-1 to TRBJ1-4; TRBD1 matches 7 bases. This CDR3 comprises 11 residues. From germline, CDR1 is MNHNS and CDR2 SASEGT. CDR3 protein: CASSDLGQALF. As DNA, the CDR3 is TGTGCCAGCAGTGACCTAGGACAGGCCCTTTTT.

The chain carries TRBV5-1 and TRBJ2-2, with D possibly matching TRBD2 (6 bases). Germline V gene sequence: CDR1 SGHRS, CDR2 YFSETQ. The germline V and J ends were trimmed by 1 base and 0 bases, with 10 bases remaining between them. The CDR3 consists of 16 residues. The CDR3 loop reads CASSLWVAANTGELFF. The DNA for the CDR3 is TGCGCCAGCAGCTTGTGGGTAGCGGCGAACACCGGGGAGCTGTTTTTT. The variable domain in full, with the rest retrieved from reference TRBV5-1 and TRBJ2-2, is KAGVTQTPRYLIKTRGQQVTLSCSPISGHRSVSWYQQTPGQGLQFLFEYFSETQRNKGNFPGRFSGRQFSNSRSEMNVSTLELGDSALYLCASSLWVAANTGELFFGEGSRLTVL.

This chain uses TRBV6-5 with TRBJ1-2; D is possibly TRBD1 (5 bases). CDR3 length: 14 residues. The V and J ends lost 6 bases and 8 bases respectively, with 19 bases between them. Per the germline V gene, CDR1 is MNHEY and CDR2 is SVGAGI. The CDR3 loop reads CASSLRRGEQGYTF. CDR3 nucleotides: TGTGCCAGCAGCCTAAGACGGGGGGAGCAGGGCTACACCTTC.

This clone was seen only once. This chain uses TRBV10-3 with TRBJ2-5; 8 nucleotides align to TRBD2. Looked up from germline, CDR1 is ENHRY and CDR2 is SYGVKD. The CDR3 contains 15 residues. V shed 10 bases, J shed 4 bases, and the junction held 14 bases outside the gene matches. CDR3 bases: TGTGCCACCCCCTCGGGAGGGAGGGCAGCAGAGACCCAGTACTTC. It encodes CATPSGGRAAETQYF.